This TCR beta chain comes out of a study of shared clonotypes between healthy human individuals. Repertoires were generated with immunoSEQ multiplex PCR, while TCRdb's copy carries only in-frame clones and drops some. Of about 580,000 clones in the sample, about 98% were seen once. Trimming cost V 6 bases and J 6 bases; bases outside gene matches: 11. Looked up from germline, CDR1 is MDHEN and CDR2 is SYDVKM. The CDR3 is 16 residues long. Naive CD8 isolation took CD45RO-negative cells positively selected for CCR7 and excluded terminally differentiated effector memory CD45RA+ cells. Source material: naive CD8+ T cells sorted from blood. V and J are TRBV28 and TRBJ2-1; 10 bases line up with TRBD1. The sequence came from a young man in good health. CDR3 coding DNA: TGTGCCAGCAGCCCCCGGGACAGGGGATTGTTCAATGAGCAGTTCTTC. It yields the protein CASSPRDRGLFNEQFF.